The clone carrying this TCR beta chain was found a few times. What it recognizes is unknown. A multiplex PCR was run with 60 Vbeta primers and 13 Jbeta primers. Assay used: immunoSEQ multiplex PCR; TCRdb lists only in-frame clones, some missing. The sample lists tens of thousands of clones; around 80% were seen once. Nominal health characterized the donors when sampled, though unrecorded immune exposures were likely. This entry comes from a study of cytomegalovirus exposure and HLA in healthy donors. The ends were cut back, 6 bases at V and 1 base at J, with 9 bases in the middle. This CDR3 spans 13 amino acids. Germline CDR1 and CDR2: SGHTA and FQGTGA. Findings of the study overall: Exclusion applied to some V segments, including TRBV6-2 and TRBV6-3, as they were indistinguishable. Information on immune exposure was restricted to one variable (CMV serostatus). In an earlier analysis, about 87% or about 30%: the productive usage of most TCR beta V segments.

The sample taken for sequencing was PBMCs. The receptor comes from a young man in good health and CMV-seronegative. The V and J genes are TRBV7-3 and TRBJ1-1; a weak D match, TRBD1 (6 bases). For the CDR3, the DNA is TGTGCCAGCAGTAGACAGGCGAACACTGAAGCTTTCTTT. Its protein is CASSRQANTEAFF.